This T cell receptor (beta chain) originates from a study of T cells in Graves' hyperthyroidism and ophthalmopathy. The authors deemed Graves' hyperthyroidism stable absent ophthalmopathy progression within 18 months. Exclusion followed for patients with uncontrolled infection, other autoimmune disease, pregnancy or lactation. This CDR3 comprises 15 residues. V lost 3 bases and J lost 5; bases outside the gene matches: 5. TCR beta CDR3 regions were amplified from RNA transcripts. First-round RT-PCR targeting the TCR CDR3 was performed with the HTBI primer set. TCRdb reprocessed the multiplex PCR reads via MiXCR and lists one record per CDR3 protein. The table shows about 740,000 distinct CDR3 sequences, with 12% to 15% occurring only once. This clonotype was seen ten or more times. Its antigen is unknown. Findings and limits, study-wide: Before onset, ophthalmopathy was predicted by the model a median approximately 6.6 months earlier.

This TCR came from a young woman with Graves' hyperthyroidism. The chain joins TRBV12-3 or TRBV12-4 to TRBJ2-2; TRBD2 matches 8 bases. Sequenced sample: blood. CDR3 bases: TGTGCCAGCAGTTTCAGACTAGCGCTAACCGGGGAGCTGTTTTTT. Protein product: CASSFRLALTGELFF.